This T cell receptor beta chain was observed in a study of identical twins (dated by TCRdb to between 2015 and 2016). General notes on the study: The study deep-sequenced TCR alpha and beta repertoires from monozygotic twins, unrelated adults of various ages and cord blood to test whether fetal clonotypes persist. To rule out contamination, the twin experiments were replicated at different times with different library preparation protocols.

The CDR3, from cysteine to phenylalanine, totals 14 residues. Only the CDR3 portion is preserved as DNA: 42 bases, with reading frame beginning at the first base. V is clipped by 7 bases and J by 8 bases, and the sequence between their germline boundaries is 18 bases long. Only healthy Caucasian donors were included. The twin cohort consisted of three pairs of female monozygotic twins, all aged about 18 to 30 years. Peripheral blood mononuclear cells were the source from which RNA for the TCR libraries was isolated. Libraries were constructed by 5' RACE. The sequencing machine was an Illumina HiSeq 2000. A universal primer binding site was introduced by template switching, and a unique molecular identifier was present in the final cDNA, enabling accurate counting of TCR cDNA molecules. First-strand cDNA for TCR alpha and beta chains was synthesized from specific primers in the conserved constant-segment region. To control for contamination, every cDNA library carried two barcodes: a SMART-Mk sample barcode plus Illumina barcodes. Two successive PCR steps introduced TruSeq adapter sequences along with Illumina sample barcodes. The TCR alpha and beta cDNA libraries were sequenced on the Illumina HiSeq platform using custom primers. In the original analysis: MiGEC processed the raw reads to extract unique molecular identifiers, while MiXCR was used to determine the CDR3 positions. Recombination models were inferred per individual with the repgenHMM and IGoR tools using an EM algorithm. Shared clonotypes were analyzed with the tcR package in R, and sharing was normalized by the product of cloneset sizes. To study raw recombination free of thymic and clonal selection effects, out-of-frame nonproductive sequences were analyzed. TCRdb reworked the public reads: Q25 trimming with fastp, MiXCR clone assembly, productive beta chains retained. Rows with a matching CDR3 protein are joined into one entry that keeps the most common DNA and genes. The V and J calls follow TCRdb's processing rather than the paper's. This sample lists 550,000 to 800,000 distinct CDR3 sequences; less than 9% were detected once. Jointly, the top ten make up roughly 1.5% of the sample.

Here is what the overall study found, with its caveats: Fewer insertions were carried by abundant cord blood beta clonotypes; a weaker similar trend was observed in young adult naive repertoires, while no such trend was observed in memory repertoires. The excess sharing between twins in beta out-of-frame sequences was weaker because fewer shared sequences reduced the signal-to-noise ratio. Because the same donors could not be followed over many years, conclusions were based on cross-sectional statistical analysis. Recombination models systematically underestimated out-of-frame TCR alpha sharing in monozygotic twins but agreed with sharing between unrelated individuals. Zero-insertion analyses could be partly confounded by invariant T cells such as MAIT and iNKT, though diverse VJ usage argued against such confounding for most clonotypes. Out-of-frame TCR alpha sequences shared between twins showed an excess of low generation-probability sequences compared with coincidental sharing between unrelated individuals.

In the case of this clonotype: Its specific antigen is unknown. No much larger clone is present one base from it, and per-base qualities are unavailable.

Another study also made use of these data, one on yellow fever vaccine responses in identical twins. The second study reports: The T cell response to vaccination in identical twins was reported by the authors to appear partly convergent and partly personalized. In the study, vaccine-responding T cell clones were precisely tracked in identical twins.

This receptor was identified in a woman aged 18-30 years in good health. The receptor chain draws on TRBV12-3 or TRBV12-4 and TRBJ2-1; TRBD2 could be the D gene, as 6 bases match. Sequenced input: PBMCs. At the DNA level, the sequence is TGTGCCAGCACCCGGGGACTCACGTTGCATGAGCAGTTCTTC. Translated, it gives CASTRGLTLHEQFF.